The clone carrying this TCR beta chain occurred a few times. The data belong to a study of blood T cell repertoires in COVID-19. Study-wide context: Collection of acute and convalescent COVID-19 samples took place in the United States, Italy and Spain. T cells, B-cell-depleted T cells, or PBMCs provided the cDNA or gDNA that served as material.

Cohort assignment relied on participant-reported clinical history. Donors in Cohort 3 who had recovered were those with two negative PCRs, healthcare professional clearance, or resolution of their symptoms. Looked up from germline, CDR1 is SGDLS and CDR2 is YYNGEE. Trimming cost V 3 bases and J 0 bases, with 15 bases left between them. The CDR3 has 16 residues. Some clones are missing from TCRdb's copy, which holds only in-frame ones; the method was immunoSEQ multiplex PCR. This sample yields a few hundred thousand clones, of which about nine tenths are seen a single time; just under 9.5% belongs to the top ten.

Sequencing input: PBMCs or T cells enriched from blood (not recorded which). This TCR derives from a young woman who had recovered from COVID-19. This rearrangement joins TRBV9 to TRBJ1-1, with a tentative D call TRBD1 (5 bases). The CDR3 spells CASSAHQRDLNTEAFF. The DNA for the CDR3 is TGTGCCAGCAGCGCCCACCAGCGGGACCTGAACACTGAAGCTTTCTTT.